The text below deals with one TCR beta chain. The antigen is undetermined. Trimming cost V 5 bases and J 0 bases, with 11 bases left between them. The germline CDR1 and CDR2 sequences are SEHNR and FQNEAQ (reference sequence). The CDR3 extends over 15 amino acids. Amplification used 60 Vbeta primers and 13 Jbeta primers. Sequenced by immunoSEQ multiplex PCR; TCRdb stores in-frame clones only, minus some. In the table there are roughly 180,000 clones, roughly 10% of which are singletons. These data are taken from a study of cytomegalovirus exposure and HLA in healthy donors. Study-wide results and limits: Researchers catalogued 160 or so TCR beta chains as cytomegalovirus-associated. One variant, a missense change in DCLRE1C, was linked in a later analysis to TCR beta V- and J-gene trimming. Excluded: some indistinguishable V segments such as TRBV6-2 and TRBV6-3. Whilst most TCR sequences proved rare, a subset of public TCRs occurred across many donors.

Input material: PBMCs. This TCR was recovered from a woman in her 30s in good health and CMV-seropositive. The chain recombines TRBV7-9 with TRBJ1-3; weak D call: TRBD1 (5 bases). CDR3 amino acids: CASSTGGFSGNTIYF. The CDR3 DNA reads as TGTGCCAGCAGCACCGGGGGGTTCTCTGGAAACACCATATATTTT.